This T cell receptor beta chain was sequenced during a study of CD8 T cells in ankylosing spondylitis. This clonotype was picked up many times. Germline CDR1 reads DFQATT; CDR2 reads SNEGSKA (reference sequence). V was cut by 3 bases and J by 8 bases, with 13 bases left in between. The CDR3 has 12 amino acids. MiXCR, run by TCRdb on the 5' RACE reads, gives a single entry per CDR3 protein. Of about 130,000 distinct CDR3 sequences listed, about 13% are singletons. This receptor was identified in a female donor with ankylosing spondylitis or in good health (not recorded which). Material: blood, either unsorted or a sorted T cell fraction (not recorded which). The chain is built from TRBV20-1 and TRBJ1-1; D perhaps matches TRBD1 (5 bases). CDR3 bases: TGCAGTGCTAGGGGAGGGGAGATGGAAGCTTTCTTT. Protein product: CSARGGEMEAFF.